This T cell receptor (beta chain) stems from a study of blood T cell repertoires in COVID-19. Study-level background: Italy, Spain and the United States were the sources of the convalescent and acute COVID-19 samples. The cDNA or gDNA used as material had been derived from T cells, B-cell-depleted T cells, or PBMCs.

The CDR3 length is 15 residues. The germline CDR1 and CDR2 sequences are SGHNT and YENEEA. V gave up 5 bases and J gave up 4 bases, with 17 bases separating them. Original handling: Reference gene primer amplification gave estimated nucleated cell counts. TCRdb keeps only in-frame clones here, not all; method: immunoSEQ multiplex PCR. The DNA gave D and trimming, while V, J and clone size come from that table. In the table there are 150,000 to 200,000 clones, about 86% of which are singletons. This TCR came from a man aged 45-65 years with active or convalescent COVID-19. This chain links TRBV11-3 with TRBJ2-5; tentative D call: TRBD2 (5 bases). Sequenced material: peripheral blood. CDR3 DNA sequence: TGTGCCAGCAGCCAGGATTCGGGGATGCGAGAGACCCAGTACTTC. It translates to CASSQDSGMRETQYF.